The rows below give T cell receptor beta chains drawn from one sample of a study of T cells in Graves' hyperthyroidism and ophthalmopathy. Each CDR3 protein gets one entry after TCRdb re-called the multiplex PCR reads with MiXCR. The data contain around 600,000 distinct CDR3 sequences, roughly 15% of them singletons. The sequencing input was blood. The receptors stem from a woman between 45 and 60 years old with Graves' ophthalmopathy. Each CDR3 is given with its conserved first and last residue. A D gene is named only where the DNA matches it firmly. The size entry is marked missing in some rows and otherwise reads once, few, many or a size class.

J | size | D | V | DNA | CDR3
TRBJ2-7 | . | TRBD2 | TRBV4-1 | TGCGCCAGCAGCCAAGAGGTACTAGCGGGAGTTGAGCAGTACTTC | CASSQEVLAGVEQYF
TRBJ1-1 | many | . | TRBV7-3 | TGTGCCAGCAGCTTAAAGGCGAACACTGAAGCTTTCTTT | CASSLKANTEAFF
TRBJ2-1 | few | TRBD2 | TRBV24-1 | TGTGCCACCAGTGATGCTAGCGGGAGAAATGAGCAGTTCTTC | CATSDASGRNEQFF
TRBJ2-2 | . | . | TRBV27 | TGTGCCAGCAGTTTCGGAATTTGGACGCAGGGGACCGGGGAGCTGTTTTTT | CASSFGIWTQGTGELFF
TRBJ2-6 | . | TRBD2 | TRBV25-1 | TGTGCCAGCAGTGGGGGGGGTCTAGCGGGAGTCTCAGGGGCCAACGTCCTGACTTTC | CASSGGGLAGVSGANVLTF
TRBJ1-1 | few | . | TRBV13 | TGTGCCAGCAGCTCCGACCGGTTCGAAGCTTTCTTT | CASSSDRFEAFF
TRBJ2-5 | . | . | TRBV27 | TGTGCCAGCAGTGCTCGACCAGATCAAGAGACCCAGTACTTC | CASSARPDQETQYF
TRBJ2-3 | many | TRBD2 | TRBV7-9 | TGTGCCAGCAGCTTATCCGGCGGGAGTATAACAGATACGCAGTATTTT | CASSLSGGSITDTQYF
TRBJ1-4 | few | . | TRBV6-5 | TGTGCCAGCAGTTACTATAATCCCAGGGCGAGTGAAAAACTGTTTTTT | CASSYYNPRASEKLFF
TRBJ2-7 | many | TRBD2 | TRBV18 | TGTGCCAGCTCTTTAGCAACGCGGGGGGAGCAGTACTTC | CASSLATRGEQYF
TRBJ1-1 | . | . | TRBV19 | TGTGCCGCCCAGAGGACAGTCCGCACTGAAGCTTTCTTT | CAAQRTVRTEAFF
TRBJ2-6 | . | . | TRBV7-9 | TGTGCCAGCAGCTTATTCTTGGATCCCGGGGCCAACGTCCTGACTTTC | CASSLFLDPGANVLTF
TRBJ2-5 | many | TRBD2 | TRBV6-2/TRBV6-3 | TGTGCCAGCAGTTCCCAGCGGGAGGGCCCGGCAGAGACCCAGTACTTC | CASSSQREGPAETQYF
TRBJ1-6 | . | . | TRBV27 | TGTGCCAGCAGTTTAGAGGTGTGGAATTCACCCCTCCACTTT | CASSLEVWNSPLHF
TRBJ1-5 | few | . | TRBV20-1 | TGCAGTGTTAGGGGAGGGGATAGCAATCAGCCCCAGCATTTT | CSVRGGDSNQPQHF
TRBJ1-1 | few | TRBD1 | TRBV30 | TGTGCCTGGAGGTGGACAGGGAATACTGAAGCTTTCTTT | CAWRWTGNTEAFF
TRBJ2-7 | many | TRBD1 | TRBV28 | TGTGCCAGCAGTGACCGGGACAGGGAGTACGAGCAGTACTTC | CASSDRDREYEQYF
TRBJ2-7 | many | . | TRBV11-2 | TGTGCCAGCAGCTTCTTTCGGGGGACACCCCCCTACGAGCAGTACTTC | CASSFFRGTPPYEQYF
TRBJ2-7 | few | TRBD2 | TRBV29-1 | TGCAGCGTTGGGGGGGGTTTTGCCTACGAGCAGTACTTC | CSVGGGFAYEQYF
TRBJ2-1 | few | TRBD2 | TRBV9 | TGTGCCAGCAGCTTTAGCGGGAAGAGCTCCTACAATGAGCAGTTCTTC | CASSFSGKSSYNEQFF
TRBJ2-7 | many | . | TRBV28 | TGTGCCAGCAGTGCCCCCGGGACGGATCGACCCTACGAGCAGTACTTC | CASSAPGTDRPYEQYF
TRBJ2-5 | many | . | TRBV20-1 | TGCAGTGCTCAACTAGCTCTTCAAGAGACCCAGTACTTC | CSAQLALQETQYF
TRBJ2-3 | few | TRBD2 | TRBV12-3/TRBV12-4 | TGTGCCACCAGTGGCGGGACTAGCGGCACAGATACGCAGTATTTT | CATSGGTSGTDTQYF
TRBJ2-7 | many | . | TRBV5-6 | TGTGCCAGCAGCTGGGTCACGGCAGGTAACGAGCAGTACTTC | CASSWVTAGNEQYF
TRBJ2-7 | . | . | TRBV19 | TGTGCCACCAAAGCGGAGGGGGCCTACGAGCAGTACTTC | CATKAEGAYEQYF
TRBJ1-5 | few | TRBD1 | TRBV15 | TGTGCCACCAGCACAACAGGGGGTTCCTATCAGCCCCAGCATTTT | CATSTTGGSYQPQHF
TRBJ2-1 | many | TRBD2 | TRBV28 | TGTGCCAGCATTGTAGCGGGGGACAATGAGCAGTTCTTC | CASIVAGDNEQFF
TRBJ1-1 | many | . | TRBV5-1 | TGCGCCAGCAGCTTGGAAGCAGTAGGGGCTTTCTTT | CASSLEAVGAFF
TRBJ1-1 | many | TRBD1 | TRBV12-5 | TGTGCTAGTGGTTCGGGAATGGGACAGATGAACACTGAAGCTTTCTTT | CASGSGMGQMNTEAFF
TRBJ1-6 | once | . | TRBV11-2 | TGTGCCAGTAGCTTAGGAAGGGACTCACCCCTCCACTTT | CASSLGRDSPLHF
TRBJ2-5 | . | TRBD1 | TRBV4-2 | TGTGCCAGCAGCCCGGGCCCAGGGGGCCGTGACCAAGAGACCCAGTACTTC | CASSPGPGGRDQETQYF
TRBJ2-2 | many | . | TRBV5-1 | TGCGCCAGCAGCTTCTTGGTCGGGGAGCTGTTTTTT | CASSFLVGELFF
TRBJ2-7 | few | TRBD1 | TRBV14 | TGTGCCAGCAGCGTCGACAGGGCAGACGAGCAGTACTTC | CASSVDRADEQYF
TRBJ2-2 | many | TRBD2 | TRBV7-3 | TGTGCCAGCAGCTTAACCGGTGCTACTAGCGGTAGTACCGGGGAGCTGTTTTTT | CASSLTGATSGSTGELFF
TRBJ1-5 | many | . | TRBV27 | TGTGCCAGCAGTTCCCGCAGGAGCAATCAGCCCCAGCATTTT | CASSSRRSNQPQHF
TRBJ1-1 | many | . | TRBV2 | TGTGCCAGCCGACTACAAGTGAACACTGAAGCTTTCTTT | CASRLQVNTEAFF
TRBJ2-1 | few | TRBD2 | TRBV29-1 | TGCAGCGTCTATAGCGGGATGGGGGACAATGAGCAGTTCTTC | CSVYSGMGDNEQFF
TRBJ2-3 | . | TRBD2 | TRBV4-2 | TGTGCCAGCAGCCCACGCATGGGACTAGCGGGTACAGATACGCAGTATTTT | CASSPRMGLAGTDTQYF
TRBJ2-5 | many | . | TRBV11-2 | TGTGCCAGCAGCTTAGTCGGGGGGACATCCCAAGAGACCCAGTACTTC | CASSLVGGTSQETQYF
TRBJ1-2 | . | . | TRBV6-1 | TGTGCCAGCACCAACGCAGGGTCCTATGGCTACACCTTC | CASTNAGSYGYTF
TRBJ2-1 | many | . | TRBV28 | TGTGCCAGCAGTTTATCCGTAGGCCAGTCCAATGAGCAGTTCTTC | CASSLSVGQSNEQFF
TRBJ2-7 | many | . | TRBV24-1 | TGTGCCACCAGTGATTTAACTAGCCGGCAGCAGTACTTC | CATSDLTSRQQYF
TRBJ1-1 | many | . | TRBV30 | TGTGCCTGGAATTTGGGACGGACGAACACTGAAGCTTTCTTT | CAWNLGRTNTEAFF
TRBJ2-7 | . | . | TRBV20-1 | TGCAGTGCTAGAGATCACAGGGCCGCTACCAGCGCCTACGAGCAGTACTTC | CSARDHRAATSAYEQYF
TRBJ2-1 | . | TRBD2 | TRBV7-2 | TGTGCCAGCAGCTTTACGCTAGCGGGAGGCCTCTCCTACAATGAGCAGTTCTTC | CASSFTLAGGLSYNEQFF
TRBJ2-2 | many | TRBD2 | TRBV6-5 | TGTGCCAGCAGTTACTCCAGCGGGAGTGTCGGCACCGGGGAGCTGTTTTTT | CASSYSSGSVGTGELFF